This is a list of T cell receptor beta chains from one sample in a study of blood T cell repertoires in COVID-19. Measured with immunoSEQ multiplex PCR; TCRdb has only the in-frame clones, and not every one. Here the sample spans roughly 150,000 clones, more than 65% being singletons. The sequencing sample was made of peripheral blood. The source is a woman aged 45-65 years in a cohort sampled during active or convalescent COVID-19. The conserved cysteine and the conserved F or W are not part of the CDR3 here.

>TRBV3-1/TRBV3-2|TRBJ1-6
ASSPTRAGPLH
>TRBV10-3|TRBJ1-1
AISEYPTGTANTEAF
>TRBV19|TRBJ1-1
ASSTQGGVNTEAF
>TRBV30|TRBJ1-3
AWGLNGNTIY
>TRBV6-5|TRBJ2-5
ASSYSRTHQETQY
>TRBV19|TRBJ1-5
ASSMWQGSNQPQH
>TRBV3-1/TRBV3-2|TRBJ1-1
ASSRDYGTDLRSTEAF
>TRBV5-1|TRBJ1-1
ASSVLDRGTEAF
>TRBV12-5|TRBJ2-7
ASGFPASGTYEQY
>TRBV19|TRBJ1-1
ASSGQGENTEAF
>TRBV9|TRBJ1-5
ASSVAGGNQPQH
>TRBV6-5|TRBJ1-1
ASSYDRRGDTEAF
>TRBV5-1|TRBJ1-4
ASRATAMNEKLF
>TRBV7-9|TRBJ1-1
ASSLSGLPNTEAF
>TRBV7-9|TRBJ2-2
ASSAQGLVNTGELF
>TRBV4-2|TRBJ1-2
ASSRTDLNGGKGYT
>TRBV10-3|TRBJ1-4
AIGDTNNEKLF
>TRBV7-9|TRBJ1-5
ASSPLGDRNQPQH
>TRBV27|TRBJ1-4
ASSTGWEDEKLF
>TRBV19|TRBJ1-2
ASSPLGGPNYGYT
>TRBV19|TRBJ1-6
ASSTGGTFNSPLH
>TRBV5-4|TRBJ2-1
ASSFPTAPYNEQF
>TRBV9|TRBJ2-5
ASSGTSGTQY
>TRBV18|TRBJ2-3
ASSPRTSEEIVLTQY
>TRBV29-1|TRBJ1-1
SVEPAVMNTEAF
>TRBV7-2|TRBJ1-1
ASSLVSTGVRAF
>TRBV24-1|TRBJ2-1
ATSRDSPYNEQF
>TRBV6-5|TRBJ1-6
ASSTGFDSPLH
>TRBV7-8|TRBJ2-1
ASSLGLAGPNEQF
>TRBV5-8|TRBJ2-3
ASSLGWRGEIDTQY
>TRBV19|TRBJ1-1
ASSIDVWRGPTEAF
>TRBV5-4|TRBJ2-1
ASSAGTSGYNEQF
>TRBV18|TRBJ1-1
ASSETRVTGSEAF
>TRBV5-1|TRBJ2-5
ASSLSGGVWETQY
>TRBV27|TRBJ2-7
ASSLSRGVYEQY
>TRBV3-1/TRBV3-2|TRBJ1-6
ASSHAAQGHSPLH
>TRBV5-1|TRBJ2-7
ASSLVGILAGGTEQY